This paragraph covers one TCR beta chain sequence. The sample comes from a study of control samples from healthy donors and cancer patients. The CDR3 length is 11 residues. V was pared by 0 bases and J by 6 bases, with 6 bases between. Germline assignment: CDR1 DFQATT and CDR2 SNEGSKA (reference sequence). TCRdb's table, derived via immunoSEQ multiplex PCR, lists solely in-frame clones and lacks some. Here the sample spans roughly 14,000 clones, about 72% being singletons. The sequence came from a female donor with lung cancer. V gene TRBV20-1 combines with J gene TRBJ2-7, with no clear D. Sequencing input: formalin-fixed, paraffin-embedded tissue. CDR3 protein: CSARDTGEQYF. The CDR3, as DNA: TGCAGTGCTAGAGACACGGGCGAGCAGTACTTC.